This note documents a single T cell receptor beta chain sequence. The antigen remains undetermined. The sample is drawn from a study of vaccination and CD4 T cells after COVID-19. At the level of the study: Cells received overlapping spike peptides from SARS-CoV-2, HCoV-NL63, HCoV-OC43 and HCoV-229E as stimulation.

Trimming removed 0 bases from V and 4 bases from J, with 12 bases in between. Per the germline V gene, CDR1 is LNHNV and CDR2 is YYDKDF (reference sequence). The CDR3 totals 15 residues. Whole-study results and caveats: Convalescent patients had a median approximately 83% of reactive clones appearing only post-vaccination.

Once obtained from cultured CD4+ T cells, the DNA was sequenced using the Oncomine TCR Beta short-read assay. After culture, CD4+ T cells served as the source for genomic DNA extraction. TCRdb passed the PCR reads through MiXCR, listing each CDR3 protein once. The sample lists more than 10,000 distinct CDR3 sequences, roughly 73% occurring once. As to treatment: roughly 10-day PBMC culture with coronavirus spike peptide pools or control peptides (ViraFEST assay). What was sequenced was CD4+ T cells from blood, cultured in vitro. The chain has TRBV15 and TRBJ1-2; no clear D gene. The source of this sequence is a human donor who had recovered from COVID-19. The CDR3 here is CATSRDPGVVYGYTF. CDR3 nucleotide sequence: TGTGCCACCAGCAGAGATCCCGGGGTAGTCTATGGCTACACCTTC.